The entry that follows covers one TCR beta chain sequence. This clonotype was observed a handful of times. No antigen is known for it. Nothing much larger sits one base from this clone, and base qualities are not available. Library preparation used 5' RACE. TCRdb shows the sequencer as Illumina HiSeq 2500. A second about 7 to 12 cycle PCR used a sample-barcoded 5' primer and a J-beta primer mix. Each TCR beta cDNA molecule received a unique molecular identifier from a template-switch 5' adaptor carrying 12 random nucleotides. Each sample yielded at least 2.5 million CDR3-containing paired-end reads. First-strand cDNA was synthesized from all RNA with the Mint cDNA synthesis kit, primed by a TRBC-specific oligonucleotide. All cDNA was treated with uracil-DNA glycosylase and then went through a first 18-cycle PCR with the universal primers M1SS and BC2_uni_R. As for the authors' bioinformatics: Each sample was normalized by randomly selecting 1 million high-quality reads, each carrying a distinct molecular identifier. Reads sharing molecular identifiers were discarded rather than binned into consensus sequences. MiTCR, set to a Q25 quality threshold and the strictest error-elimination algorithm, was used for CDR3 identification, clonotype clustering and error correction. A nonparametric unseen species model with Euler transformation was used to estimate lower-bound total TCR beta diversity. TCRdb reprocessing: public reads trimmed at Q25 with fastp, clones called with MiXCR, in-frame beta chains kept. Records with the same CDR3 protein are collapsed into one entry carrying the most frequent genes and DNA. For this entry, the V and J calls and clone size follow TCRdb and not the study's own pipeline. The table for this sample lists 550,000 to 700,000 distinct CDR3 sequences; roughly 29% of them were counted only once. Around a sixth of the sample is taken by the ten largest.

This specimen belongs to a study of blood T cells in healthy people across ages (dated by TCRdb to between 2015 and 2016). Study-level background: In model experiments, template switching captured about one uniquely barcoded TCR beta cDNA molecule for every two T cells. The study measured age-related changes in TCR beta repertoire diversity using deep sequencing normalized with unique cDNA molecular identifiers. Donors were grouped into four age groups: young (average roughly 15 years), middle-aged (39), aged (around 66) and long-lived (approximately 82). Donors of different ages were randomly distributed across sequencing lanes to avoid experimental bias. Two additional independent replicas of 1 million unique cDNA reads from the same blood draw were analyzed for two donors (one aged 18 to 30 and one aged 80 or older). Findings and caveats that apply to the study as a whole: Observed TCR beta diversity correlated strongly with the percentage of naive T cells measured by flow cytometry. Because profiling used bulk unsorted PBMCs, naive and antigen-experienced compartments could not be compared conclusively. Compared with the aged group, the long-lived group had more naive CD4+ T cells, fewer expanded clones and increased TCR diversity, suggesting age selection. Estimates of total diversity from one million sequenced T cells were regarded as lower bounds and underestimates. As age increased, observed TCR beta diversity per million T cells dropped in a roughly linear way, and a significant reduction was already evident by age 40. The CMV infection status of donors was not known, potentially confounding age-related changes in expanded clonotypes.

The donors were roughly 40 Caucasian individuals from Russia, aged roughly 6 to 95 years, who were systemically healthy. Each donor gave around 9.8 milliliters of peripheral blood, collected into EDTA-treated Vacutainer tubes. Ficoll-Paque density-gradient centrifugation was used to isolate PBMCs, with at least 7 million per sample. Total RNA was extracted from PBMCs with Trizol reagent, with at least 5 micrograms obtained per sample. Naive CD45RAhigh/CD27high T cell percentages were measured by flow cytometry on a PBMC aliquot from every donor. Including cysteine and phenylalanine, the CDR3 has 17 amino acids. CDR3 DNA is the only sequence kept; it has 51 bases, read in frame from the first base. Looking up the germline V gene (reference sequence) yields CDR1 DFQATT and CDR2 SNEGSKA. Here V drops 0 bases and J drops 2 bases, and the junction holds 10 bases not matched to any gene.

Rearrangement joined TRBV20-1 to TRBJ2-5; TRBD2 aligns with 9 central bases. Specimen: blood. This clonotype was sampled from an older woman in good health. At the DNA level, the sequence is TGCAGTGCTAGAGACGAAGGGAGCGGGGGGTTACAAGAGACCCAGTACTTC. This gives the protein CSARDEGSGGLQETQYF.